A single sample gave rise to the 23 T cell receptor beta chains below, sequenced in a study of blood T cell repertoires in COVID-19 (dated by TCRdb to about 2020). Libraries were prepared through the immunoSEQ multiplex PCR assay. TCRdb provides this immuneACCESS table in a form limited to in-frame rearrangements. Some clones are lacking; in checked studies, under half of them reflect an unresolved V gene, and why the rest are absent is not known. The sample profile shows some 160,000 clones; about 82% of them were found once. Together, the top ten hold 5% to 8.5% of the sample. Sequencing was performed on peripheral blood. The source is a man aged 70 or older with active or convalescent COVID-19.

This sequence joins TRBV6-5 and TRBJ1-2; D remains unclear. The CDR3 covers 12 residues. Trimming removed 6 bases from V and 3 bases from J, with 8 bases in between. Germline V gives CDR1 MNHEY, CDR2 SVGAGI. The chain's CDR3 is CASSTGDYGYTF. The CDR3 coding sequence is TGTGCCAGCAGCACGGGAGACTATGGCTACACCTTC.

This chain uses TRBV27 with TRBJ2-1; the match to TRBD1 covers 7 bases. With 5 bases clipped from V and 4 bases from J, the junction kept 8 bases outside the gene matches. This CDR3 has 15 amino acids. The germline gives CDR1 MNHEY, CDR2 SMNVEV (reference sequence). The CDR3 loop reads CASSNEGGVYNEQFF. The CDR3 DNA is TGTGCCAGCAGTAACGAAGGGGGCGTGTACAATGAGCAGTTCTTC.

The CDR3 protein is CASRKTRDRTNYGYTF. CDR3 in DNA: TGTGCCAGCAGGAAAACCCGCGACAGGACAAACTATGGCTACACCTTC. V is TRBV2 and J is TRBJ1-2; tentative D call: TRBD1 (6 bases). This CDR3 region has 16 residues. Deletions cut 6 bases from V and 2 bases from J, with 19 bases between. Germline values: CDR1 SNHLY, CDR2 FYNNEI.

V is TRBV6-1 and J is TRBJ1-4, with a weak D call TRBD1 (5 bases). CDR3 size: 14 residues. CDR1 is MNHNS, CDR2 SASEGT, per germline. V gave up 3 bases and J gave up 6 bases, with 11 bases separating them. The CDR3 nucleotides read TGTGCCAGCAGTGAGGTCAGGGCGGATGAAAAACTGTTTTTT. This codes for CASSEVRADEKLFF.

This chain links TRBV5-6 with TRBJ2-3; 8 positions match TRBD1. There are 15 residues in the CDR3. The J segment lost 3 bases and the V segment lost 8 bases, leaving 11 bases of the junction unmatched. CDR1 is SGHDT, CDR2 YYEEEE, per germline. This chain's CDR3 is CASSRRTGSTDTQYF. In DNA form, the CDR3 reads TGTGCCAGTTCCCGTCGGACAGGGTCGACAGATACGCAGTATTTT.

This chain joins TRBV7-9 and TRBJ1-5, with D tentatively TRBD1 (6 bases). With 1 base removed from V and 4 bases from J, the gap between germline ends came to 14 bases. This CDR3 contains 16 residues. Per germline, CDR1 SEHNR and CDR2 FQNEAQ (reference sequence). CDR3 sequence reads: CASSLEGRTANQPQHF. In DNA form, the CDR3 reads TGTGCCAGCAGCTTAGAAGGTAGGACAGCGAATCAGCCCCAGCATTTT.

The chain carries TRBV19 and TRBJ2-3; weak D call: TRBD1 (7 bases). The CDR3 extends over 17 amino acids. V was cut by 5 bases and J by 1 base, with 19 bases left in between. Germline CDR1 reads LNHDA; CDR2 reads SQIVND (reference sequence). CDR3: CASSRGGFTGGTDTQYF. The DNA of the CDR3 is TGTGCCAGTAGTCGAGGGGGCTTTACGGGAGGCACAGATACGCAGTATTTT.

The chain couples TRBV27 to TRBJ2-4, with D maybe TRBD2 (7 bases). This CDR3 is built from 15 residues. Germline CDR1 and CDR2: MNHEY and SMNVEV (reference sequence). Trimming shortened V by 5 bases and J by 9 bases, and 20 bases separated the two germline ends. CDR3 nucleotides: TGTGCCAGCAGTAGGGGAGGGGGGGGAAGAAGCATTCAGTACTTC. Translating gives CASSRGGGGRSIQYF.

This clone was seen a single time. The chain couples TRBV6-5 to TRBJ1-1, with D maybe TRBD1 (5 bases). The CDR3 consists of 14 residues. CDR1 is MNHEY, CDR2 SVGAGI, per germline. The V end was cut by 5 bases, the J end by 0 bases, with 10 bases between. CDR3 residues: CASSPRQMNTEAFF. The CDR3 DNA reads as TGTGCCAGCAGTCCTCGACAGATGAACACTGAAGCTTTCTTT.

The chain has TRBV12-3 or TRBV12-4 and TRBJ1-2; no clear D. The CDR3 extends over 12 amino acids. Trimming stripped 1 base from V and 8 bases from J, with 8 bases between. CDR3 residues: CASSLEQEGYTF. CDR3 DNA: TGTGCCAGCAGTTTAGAGCAGGAAGGCTACACCTTC.

This clone was found a few times. This chain uses TRBV9 with TRBJ2-1; 11 bases align to TRBD2. V dropped 2 bases and J dropped 5; count of bases not matched to a gene: 15. Germline V CDR1 and CDR2: SGDLS, YYNGEE. There are 19 residues in the CDR3. The chain's CDR3 is CASSVHVSGRVNTNNEQFF. DNA of the CDR3: TGTGCCAGCAGCGTCCATGTTAGCGGGAGGGTTAATACAAACAATGAGCAGTTCTTC.

This chain links TRBV2 with TRBJ2-5; 11 positions match TRBD2. This CDR3 contains 16 residues. J was trimmed by 5 bases and V by 4 bases; bases with no gene match: 9. Germline values: CDR1 SNHLY, CDR2 FYNNEI. CDR3 nucleotides: TGTGCCAGCAGTGGGCTAGCGGGGGGTGCGGGGGAGACCCAGTACTTC. This encodes CASSGLAGGAGETQYF.

This chain links TRBV30 with TRBJ1-2, with D tentatively TRBD1 (6 bases). V was trimmed by 7 bases and J by 8 bases, leaving 11 bases between them. CDR1 GTSNPN and CDR2 SVGIG come from the germline V gene (reference sequence). The length of the CDR3 is 10 residues. This CDR3 reads CAYHRDGYTF. In nucleotides, the CDR3 is TGTGCCTACCACAGGGACGGCTACACCTTC.

The V call is TRBV9, the J call TRBJ1-6, with TRBD1 matching over 9 bases. The V gene end was trimmed by 3 bases and the J gene end by 8 bases; junction bases not matched to a gene: 6. Per germline, CDR1 SGDLS and CDR2 YYNGEE. CDR3 length equals 15 residues. This chain's CDR3 is CASSEGQGEYSPLHF. The DNA of the CDR3 is TGTGCCAGCAGCGAGGGACAGGGCGAGTATTCACCCCTCCACTTT. Together with reference TRBV9 and TRBJ1-6, the CDR3 gives the full variable domain: DSGVTQTPKHLITATGQRVTLRCSPRSGDLSVYWYQQSLDQGLQFLIQYYNGEERAKGNILERFSAQQFPDLHSELNLSSLELGDSALYFCASSEGQGEYSPLHFGNGTRLTVT.

In the case of this clone: This specimen includes other DNA sequences encoding the same CDR3. The genes are TRBV2 and TRBJ2-7; no reliable D call. The germline CDR1 and CDR2 sequences are SNHLY and FYNNEI. Trimming removed 8 bases at V and 4 bases at J, with 9 bases between. The CDR3 runs 11 residues. The CDR3 nucleotides read TGTGCCAGCTCAGACAATTACGAGCAGTACTTC. It is translated as CASSDNYEQYF.

In DNA form, the CDR3 reads TGTGCCAGCAGCTTCAGATTGAACACTGAAGCTTTCTTT. Residues: CASSFRLNTEAFF. V is TRBV7-9 and J is TRBJ1-1; D gene unclear. V was cut by 3 bases and J by 0 bases, with 5 bases left in between. Looked up from germline, CDR1 is SEHNR and CDR2 is FQNEAQ (reference sequence). The CDR3 spans 13 residues.

About this clone itself: A read error may account for a junction end that differs from germline. The chain combines TRBV12-5 with TRBJ2-2; D uncertain. CDR1 and CDR2 from the germline V gene are LGHNT and FRNRAP. This CDR3 spans 16 amino acids. The CDR3 sequence is CASGLAPPRNTGELFF. CDR3 bases: TGTGCTAGTGGCTTGGCACCCCCGCGCAACACCGGGGAGCTGTTTTTT. Based on the CDR3 plus reference TRBV12-5 and TRBJ2-2, the full variable domain is DARVTQTPRHKVTEMGQEVTMRCQPILGHNTVFWYRQTMMQGLELLAYFRNRAPLDDSGMPKDRFSAEMPDATLATLKIQPSEPRDSAVYFCASGLAPPRNTGELFFGEGSRLTVL.

This rearrangement joins TRBV6-6 to TRBJ1-1; no definite D call. Trimming took 8 bases from V and 4 from J, leaving 14 bases between them. The CDR3 has 13 residues. Germline V gene lookup returns CDR1 MNHNY and CDR2 SVGAGI (reference sequence). The CDR3 coding sequence is TGTGCCAGCTCGGGGTTTGAGGGCACTGAAGCTTTCTTT. Translating it yields CASSGFEGTEAFF.

This clone was recorded only once. In DNA, the CDR3 is TGTGCCAGCAGCTTAGTCAGGGGTCCGAACACCGGGGAGCTGTTTTTT. Translation gives CASSLVRGPNTGELFF. The chain recombines TRBV11-2 with TRBJ2-2; possible D gene TRBD1, 6 bases. CDR1 is SGHAT and CDR2 is FQNNGV in the germline V gene. The CDR3 totals 16 residues. V shed 1 base and J shed 0 bases, with 9 bases lying between them.

The chain couples TRBV5-5 to TRBJ1-1; D is possibly TRBD1 (6 bases). The ends were cut back, 0 bases at V and 2 bases at J, with 20 bases in the middle. CDR1 SGHKS and CDR2 YYEKEE come from the germline V gene (reference sequence). CDR3 size: 18 residues. CDR3: CASSLVVGLWGTNTEAFF. CDR3 nucleotide sequence: TGTGCCAGCAGCTTGGTAGTGGGCCTGTGGGGGACAAACACTGAAGCTTTCTTT.

The sample holds a few counts of this clone. The rearrangement uses TRBV4-2 and TRBJ2-3, with D possibly matching TRBD1 (5 bases). V shed 1 base and J shed 2 bases, with 7 bases lying between them. There are 14 residues in the CDR3. The germline V gene has CDR1 LGHNA and CDR2 YNFKEQ. The CDR3 region has the DNA TGTGCCAGCAGCCAAGGACAGCTCACAGATACGCAGTATTTT. This sequence encodes CASSQGQLTDTQYF.

The chain employs TRBV10-1 and TRBJ1-1; no clear D gene. The CDR3 loop spans 12 amino acids. Germline assignment: CDR1 WNHNN and CDR2 SYGVQD (reference sequence). The germline V and J ends were trimmed by 6 bases and 3 bases, with 8 bases remaining between them. The CDR3 loop is CASSTGYTEAFF. The CDR3, as DNA: TGCGCCAGCAGCACCGGTTACACTGAAGCTTTCTTT.

The chain joins TRBV7-9 to TRBJ1-4; D uncertain. This CDR3 comprises 15 residues. The V gene lost 0 bases and the J gene lost 4 bases, with 9 bases spanning the gap. From germline, CDR1 is SEHNR and CDR2 FQNEAQ (reference sequence). This chain's CDR3 is CASSLAPNLNEKLFF. The CDR3 DNA follows: TGTGCCAGCAGCTTAGCCCCTAACCTTAATGAAAAACTGTTTTTT.